The subject of this entry is one T cell receptor beta chain. Patients in Seattle were enrolled during active infection, then followed longitudinally. This entry is derived from a study of blood T cell repertoires in COVID-19. Study context: Acute and convalescent COVID-19 samples came from the United States, Italy and Spain.

Original data processing: Quantification of nucleated cells was approximated via reference gene primer amplification. Data came from immunoSEQ multiplex PCR; TCRdb stores just in-frame clones and leaves some out. V, J and clone size were drawn from that table, and D and trimming were deduced from the DNA. The sample lists over 75,000 clones, about 87% seen once, with about 4% in the top ten. The CDR3 has 11 amino acids. From germline, CDR1 is SGHRS and CDR2 YFSETQ. The V gene lost 2 bases and the J gene lost 8 bases, with 5 bases spanning the gap. The gene calls are TRBV5-1 and TRBJ2-1; unclear D gene. The receptor was isolated from a human donor with COVID-19, enrolled during active disease. The donor label of this sample is uncertain. The sequenced sample consisted of peripheral blood. As DNA, the CDR3 is TGCGCCAGCAGCTTTTCTCATGAGCAGTTCTTC. Protein sequence: CASSFSHEQFF.